This TCR beta chain was retrieved from a study of OX40 agonist ivuxolimab in advanced cancers. Clones were sequenced by immunoSEQ multiplex PCR, and TCRdb holds only the in-frame ones, with some missing. The sample has around 23,000 clones; about 77% are singletons. This CDR3 spans 14 amino acids. In germline, CDR1 is SNHLY, CDR2 FYNNEI. The V gene lost 4 bases and the J gene lost 0 bases, with 7 bases spanning the gap. The sequence came from an adult with an advanced solid tumor such as melanoma, head and neck, liver or kidney cancer. The starting material was CD4+ or CD8+ T cells sorted from blood, obtained in a trial of the OX40 agonist ivuxolimab. V usage is TRBV2 and J usage is TRBJ1-3; D is undetermined. CDR3 protein: CASSVGISGNTIYF. The DNA for the CDR3 is TGTGCCAGCAGTGTCGGGATCTCTGGAAACACCATATATTTT.